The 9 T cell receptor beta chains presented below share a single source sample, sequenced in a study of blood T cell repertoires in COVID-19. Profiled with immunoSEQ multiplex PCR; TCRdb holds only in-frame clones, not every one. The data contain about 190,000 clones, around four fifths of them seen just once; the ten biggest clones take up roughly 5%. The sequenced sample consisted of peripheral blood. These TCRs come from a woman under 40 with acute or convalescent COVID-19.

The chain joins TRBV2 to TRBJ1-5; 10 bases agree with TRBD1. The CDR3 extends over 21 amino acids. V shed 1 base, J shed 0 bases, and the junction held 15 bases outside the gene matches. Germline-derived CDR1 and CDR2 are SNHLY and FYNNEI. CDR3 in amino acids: CASSEVVPGQGIGYSNQPQHF. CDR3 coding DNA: TGTGCCAGCAGTGAAGTGGTACCGGGACAGGGGATAGGGTATAGCAATCAGCCCCAGCATTTT.

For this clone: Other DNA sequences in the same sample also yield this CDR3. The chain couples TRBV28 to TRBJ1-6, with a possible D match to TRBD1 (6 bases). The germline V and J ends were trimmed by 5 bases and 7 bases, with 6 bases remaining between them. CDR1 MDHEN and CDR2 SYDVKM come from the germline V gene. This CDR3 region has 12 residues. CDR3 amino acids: CASSRGNSPLHF. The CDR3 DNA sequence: TGTGCCAGCAGTAGGGGGAATTCACCCCTCCACTTT.

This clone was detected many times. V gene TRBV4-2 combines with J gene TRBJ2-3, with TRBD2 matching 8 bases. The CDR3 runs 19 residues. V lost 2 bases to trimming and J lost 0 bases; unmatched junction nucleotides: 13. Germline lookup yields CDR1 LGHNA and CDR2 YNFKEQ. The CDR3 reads CASSQTPRGGSYSTDTQYF. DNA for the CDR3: TGTGCCAGCAGCCAAACCCCCCGCGGGGGGTCTTATAGCACAGATACGCAGTATTTT.

The chain's CDR3 is CASSVGLETGELFF. The CDR3 nucleotides read TGTGCCAGCAGCGTAGGTCTAGAGACCGGGGAGCTGTTTTTT. The V gene is TRBV9, the J gene TRBJ2-2, with D unclear. Deletions cut 0 bases from V and 5 bases from J, with 8 bases between. Germline assignment: CDR1 SGDLS and CDR2 YYNGEE. CDR3 size: 14 residues. Drawing the rest from reference TRBV9 and TRBJ2-2, the complete variable domain is DSGVTQTPKHLITATGQRVTLRCSPRSGDLSVYWYQQSLDQGLQFLIQYYNGEERAKGNILERFSAQQFPDLHSELNLSSLELGDSALYFCASSVGLETGELFFGEGSRLTVL.

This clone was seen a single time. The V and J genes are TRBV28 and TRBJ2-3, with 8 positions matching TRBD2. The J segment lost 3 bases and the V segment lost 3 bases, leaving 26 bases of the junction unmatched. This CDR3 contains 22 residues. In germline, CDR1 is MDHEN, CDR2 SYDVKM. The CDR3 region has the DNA TGTGCCAGCAGTTTCACGACACCCGGGCGGGAGAAGCGGGGGTGGAAAACAGATACGCAGTATTTT. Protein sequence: CASSFTTPGREKRGWKTDTQYF.

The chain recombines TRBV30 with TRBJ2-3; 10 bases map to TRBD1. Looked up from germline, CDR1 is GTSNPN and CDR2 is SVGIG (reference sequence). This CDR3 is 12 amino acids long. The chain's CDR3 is CAGDRGSDTQYF. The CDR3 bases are TGTGCAGGGGACAGGGGATCAGATACGCAGTATTTT.

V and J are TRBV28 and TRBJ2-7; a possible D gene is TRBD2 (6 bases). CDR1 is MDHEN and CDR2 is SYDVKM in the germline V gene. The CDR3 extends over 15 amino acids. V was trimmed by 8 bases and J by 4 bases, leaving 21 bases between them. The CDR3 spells CASHTYGGRSYEQYF. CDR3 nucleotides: TGTGCCAGCCATACCTACGGAGGGCGATCTTACGAGCAGTACTTC.

CDR3 sequence (DNA): TGTGCCAGCAGTTCATTCCAGGGAAGATATGGCTACACCTTC. Protein sequence: CASSSFQGRYGYTF. This chain links TRBV27 with TRBJ1-2, with D possibly matching TRBD1 (5 bases). Germline CDR1 and CDR2: MNHEY and SMNVEV (reference sequence). The CDR3 is 14 amino acids. Trimming stripped 4 bases from V and 5 bases from J, with 14 bases between.

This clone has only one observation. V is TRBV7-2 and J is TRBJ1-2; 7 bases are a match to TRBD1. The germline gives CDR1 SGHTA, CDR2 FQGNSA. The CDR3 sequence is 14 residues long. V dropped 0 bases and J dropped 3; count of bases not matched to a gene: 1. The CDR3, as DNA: TGTGCCAGCAGCTTAGCCGGGACAGACTATGGCTACACCTTC. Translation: CASSLAGTDYGYTF.